One sample yielded the 3 T cell receptor beta chains listed below, sequenced in a study of control samples from healthy donors and cancer patients. Data came from immunoSEQ multiplex PCR; TCRdb stores just in-frame clones and leaves some out. The table shows 46,000 or so clones, with over 85% occurring only once. Sequenced sample: PBMCs. The receptors here all came from a man aged 25 to 40 with colorectal cancer.

V and J are TRBV7-2 and TRBJ2-7; TRBD1 matches at 8 bases. V was clipped by 5 bases and J by 6 bases; unmatched bases: 9. The CDR3 is 14 residues long. The germline CDR1 and CDR2 sequences are SGHTA and FQGNSA. CDR3 sequence (DNA): TGTGCCAGCAGCCTCCGGACAGGGACGGTCGAGCAGTACTTC. Protein sequence: CASSLRTGTVEQYF.

The chain has TRBV29-1 and TRBJ2-7; TRBD1 aligns across 9 bases. Germline V gene lookup returns CDR1 SQVTM and CDR2 ANQGSEA. The CDR3 totals 20 residues. V gave up 0 bases and J gave up 2 bases; unmatched junction bases: 20. This CDR3 reads CSVEDRSLQYRGQGAYEQYV. The CDR3 DNA reads TGCAGCGTTGAAGATCGATCGCTCCAATACAGGGGGCAGGGAGCCTACGAGCAGTACGTC.

This chain links TRBV12-5 with TRBJ1-5, with D maybe TRBD1 (5 bases). The CDR3 spans 13 residues. Trimming shortened V by 7 bases and J by 4 bases, and 11 bases separated the two germline ends. Germline-derived CDR1 and CDR2 are LGHNT and FRNRAP. In DNA form, the CDR3 reads TGTGCTAGTGCCCTGGAGGGGAATCAGCCCCAGCATTTT. Its protein is CASALEGNQPQHF. The whole variable domain, remainder taken from reference TRBV12-5 and TRBJ1-5, is DARVTQTPRHKVTEMGQEVTMRCQPILGHNTVFWYRQTMMQGLELLAYFRNRAPLDDSGMPKDRFSAEMPDATLATLKIQPSEPRDSAVYFCASALEGNQPQHFGDGTRLSIL.